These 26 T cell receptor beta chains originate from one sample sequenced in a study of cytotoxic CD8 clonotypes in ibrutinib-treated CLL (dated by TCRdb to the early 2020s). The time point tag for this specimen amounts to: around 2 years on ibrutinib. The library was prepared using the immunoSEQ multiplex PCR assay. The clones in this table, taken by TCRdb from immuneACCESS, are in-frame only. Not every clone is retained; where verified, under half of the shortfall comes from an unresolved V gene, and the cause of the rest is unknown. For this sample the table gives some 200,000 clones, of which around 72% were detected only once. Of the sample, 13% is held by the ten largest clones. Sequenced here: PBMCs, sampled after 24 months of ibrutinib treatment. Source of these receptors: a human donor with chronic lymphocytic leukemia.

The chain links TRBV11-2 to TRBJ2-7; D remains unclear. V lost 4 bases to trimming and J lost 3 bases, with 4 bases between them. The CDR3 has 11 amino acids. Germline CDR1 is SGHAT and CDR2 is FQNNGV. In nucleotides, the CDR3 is TGTGCCAGCAGCTGGATCTACGAGCAGTACTTC. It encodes CASSWIYEQYF.

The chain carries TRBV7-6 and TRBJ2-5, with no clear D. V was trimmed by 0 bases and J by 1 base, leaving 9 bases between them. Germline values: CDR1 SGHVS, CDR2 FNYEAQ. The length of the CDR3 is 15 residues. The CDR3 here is CASSLAWNLQETQYF. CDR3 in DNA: TGTGCCAGCAGCTTAGCCTGGAACCTCCAAGAGACCCAGTACTTC. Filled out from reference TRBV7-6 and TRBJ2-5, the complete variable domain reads GAGVSQSPRYKVTKRGQDVALRCDPISGHVSLYWYRQALGQGPEFLTYFNYEAQQDKSGLPNDRFSAERPEGSISTLTIQRTEQRDSAMYRCASSLAWNLQETQYFGPGTRLLVL.

The DNA for the CDR3 is TGTGCCAGCAGCGTAGGGGCGGGATCCTCAGATACGCAGTATTTT. Protein: CASSVGAGSSDTQYF. The chain is built from TRBV9 and TRBJ2-3; tentatively, D is TRBD2 (6 bases). The CDR3 runs 15 residues. Trimming pared 0 bases from V and 4 bases from J, leaving 12 bases between. The germline V gene has CDR1 SGDLS and CDR2 YYNGEE. Using reference TRBV9 and TRBJ2-3 for the parts outside the CDR3, the full variable domain is DSGVTQTPKHLITATGQRVTLRCSPRSGDLSVYWYQQSLDQGLQFLIQYYNGEERAKGNILERFSAQQFPDLHSELNLSSLELGDSALYFCASSVGAGSSDTQYFGPGTRLTVL.

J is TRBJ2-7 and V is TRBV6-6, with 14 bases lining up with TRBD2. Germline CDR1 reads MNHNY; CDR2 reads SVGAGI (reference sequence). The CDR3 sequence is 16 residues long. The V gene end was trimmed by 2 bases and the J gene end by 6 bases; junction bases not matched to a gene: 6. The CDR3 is CASSYPGTSGSLEQYF. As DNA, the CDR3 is TGTGCCAGCAGTTACCCCGGGACTAGCGGGAGTCTCGAGCAGTACTTC.

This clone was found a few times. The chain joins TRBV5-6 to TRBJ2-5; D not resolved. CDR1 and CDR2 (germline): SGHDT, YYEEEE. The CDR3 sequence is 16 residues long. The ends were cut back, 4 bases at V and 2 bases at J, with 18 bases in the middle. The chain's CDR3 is CASSQLRAGTQETQYF. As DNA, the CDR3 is TGTGCCAGCAGCCAGCTCCGGGCAGGCACTCAAGAGACCCAGTACTTC.

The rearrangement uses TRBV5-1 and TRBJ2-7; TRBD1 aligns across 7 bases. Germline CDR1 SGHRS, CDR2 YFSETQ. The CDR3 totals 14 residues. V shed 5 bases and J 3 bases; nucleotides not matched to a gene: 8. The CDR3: CASRFTGDGYEQYF. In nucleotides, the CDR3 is TGCGCCAGCAGATTCACAGGGGACGGCTACGAGCAGTACTTC.

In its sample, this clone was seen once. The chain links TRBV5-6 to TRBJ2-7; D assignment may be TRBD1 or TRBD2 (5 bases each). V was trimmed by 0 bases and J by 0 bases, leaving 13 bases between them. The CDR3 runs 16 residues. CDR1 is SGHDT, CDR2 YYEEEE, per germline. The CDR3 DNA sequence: TGTGCCAGCAGCTTGGGGGACGAAGGATTCTCCTACGAGCAGTACTTC. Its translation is CASSLGDEGFSYEQYF.

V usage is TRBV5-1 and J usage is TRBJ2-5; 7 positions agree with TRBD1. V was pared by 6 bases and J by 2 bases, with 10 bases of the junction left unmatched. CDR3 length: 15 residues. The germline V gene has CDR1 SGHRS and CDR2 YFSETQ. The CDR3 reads CASNLNPGQQETQYF. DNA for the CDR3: TGCGCCAGCAACCTAAACCCGGGACAGCAAGAGACCCAGTACTTC.

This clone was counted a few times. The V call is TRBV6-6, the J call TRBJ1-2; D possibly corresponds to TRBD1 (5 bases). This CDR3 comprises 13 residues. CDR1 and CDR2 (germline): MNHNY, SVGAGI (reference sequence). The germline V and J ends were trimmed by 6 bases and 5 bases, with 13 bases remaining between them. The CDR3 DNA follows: TGTGCCAGCAGCCTCGGGGCGAATTATGGCTACACCTTC. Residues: CASSLGANYGYTF.

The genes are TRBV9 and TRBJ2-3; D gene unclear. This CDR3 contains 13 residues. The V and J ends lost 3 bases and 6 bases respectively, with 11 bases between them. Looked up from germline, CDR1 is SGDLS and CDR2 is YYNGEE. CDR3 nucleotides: TGTGCCAGCAGCGCATCTTTTTGGGATACGCAGTATTTT. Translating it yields CASSASFWDTQYF.

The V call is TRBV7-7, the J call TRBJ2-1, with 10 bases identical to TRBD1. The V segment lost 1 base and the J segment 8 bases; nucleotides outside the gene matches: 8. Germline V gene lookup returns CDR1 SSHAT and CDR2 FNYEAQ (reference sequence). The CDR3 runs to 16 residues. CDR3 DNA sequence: TGTGCCAGCAGCTTAGACCCCGGGACAGGGGCTCATGAGCAGTTCTTC. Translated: CASSLDPGTGAHEQFF.

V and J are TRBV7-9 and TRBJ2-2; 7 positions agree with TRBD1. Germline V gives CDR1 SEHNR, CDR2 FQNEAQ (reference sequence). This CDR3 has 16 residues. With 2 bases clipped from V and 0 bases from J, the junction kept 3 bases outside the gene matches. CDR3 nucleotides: TGTGCCAGCAGCTTAAACGACAGGGCGAACACCGGGGAGCTGTTTTTT. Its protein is CASSLNDRANTGELFF.

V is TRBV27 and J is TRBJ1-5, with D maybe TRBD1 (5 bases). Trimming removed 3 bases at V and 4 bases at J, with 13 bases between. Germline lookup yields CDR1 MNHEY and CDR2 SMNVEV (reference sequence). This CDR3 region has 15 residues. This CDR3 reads CASSFNWGRNQPQHF. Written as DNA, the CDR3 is TGTGCCAGCAGTTTTAACTGGGGCAGAAATCAGCCCCAGCATTTT.

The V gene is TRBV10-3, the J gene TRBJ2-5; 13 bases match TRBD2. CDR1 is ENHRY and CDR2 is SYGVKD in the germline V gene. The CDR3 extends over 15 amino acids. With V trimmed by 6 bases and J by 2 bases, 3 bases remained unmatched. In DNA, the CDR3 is TGTGCCATCAGGGAGGGACTAGCGGGACAAGAGACCCAGTACTTC. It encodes CAIREGLAGQETQYF.

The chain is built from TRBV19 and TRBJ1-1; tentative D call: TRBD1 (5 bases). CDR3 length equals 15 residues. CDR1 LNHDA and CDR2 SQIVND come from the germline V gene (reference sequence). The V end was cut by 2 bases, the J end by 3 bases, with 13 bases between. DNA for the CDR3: TGTGCCAGTAGTATAAGGGCGGGACCTGACACTGAAGCTTTCTTT. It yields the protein CASSIRAGPDTEAFF. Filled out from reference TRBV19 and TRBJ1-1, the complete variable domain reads DGGITQSPKYLFRKEGQNVTLSCEQNLNHDAMYWYRQDPGQGLRLIYYSQIVNDFQKGDIAEGYSVSREKKESFPLTVTSAQKNPTAFYLCASSIRAGPDTEAFFGQGTRLTVV.

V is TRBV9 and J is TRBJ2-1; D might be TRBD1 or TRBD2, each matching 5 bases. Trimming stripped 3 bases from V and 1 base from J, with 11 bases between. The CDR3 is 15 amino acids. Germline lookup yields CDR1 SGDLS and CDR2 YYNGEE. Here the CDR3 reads CASSGDGQSYNEQFF. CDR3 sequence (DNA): TGTGCCAGCAGCGGGGACGGGCAGTCCTACAATGAGCAGTTCTTC. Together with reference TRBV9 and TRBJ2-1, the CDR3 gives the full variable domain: DSGVTQTPKHLITATGQRVTLRCSPRSGDLSVYWYQQSLDQGLQFLIQYYNGEERAKGNILERFSAQQFPDLHSELNLSSLELGDSALYFCASSGDGQSYNEQFFGPGTRLTVL.

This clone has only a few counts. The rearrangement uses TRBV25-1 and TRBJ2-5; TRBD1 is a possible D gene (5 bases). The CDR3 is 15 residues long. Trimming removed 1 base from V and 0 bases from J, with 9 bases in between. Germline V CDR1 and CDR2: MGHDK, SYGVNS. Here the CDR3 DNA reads TGTGCCAGCAGTGAATTAGGACAATACCAAGAGACCCAGTACTTC. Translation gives CASSELGQYQETQYF.

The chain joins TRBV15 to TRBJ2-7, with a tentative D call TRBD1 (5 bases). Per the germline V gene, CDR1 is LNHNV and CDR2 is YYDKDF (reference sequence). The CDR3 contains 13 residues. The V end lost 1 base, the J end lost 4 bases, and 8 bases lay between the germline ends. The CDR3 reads CATSRVSGYEQYF. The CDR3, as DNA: TGTGCCACCAGCAGAGTCTCAGGGTACGAGCAGTACTTC.

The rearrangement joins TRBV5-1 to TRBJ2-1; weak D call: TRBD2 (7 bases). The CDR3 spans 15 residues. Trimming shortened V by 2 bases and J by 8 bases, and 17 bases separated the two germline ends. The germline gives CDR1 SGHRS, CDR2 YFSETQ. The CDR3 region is CASSFRGRALDEQFF. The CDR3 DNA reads TGCGCCAGCAGCTTTAGGGGGAGGGCCTTGGATGAGCAGTTCTTC.

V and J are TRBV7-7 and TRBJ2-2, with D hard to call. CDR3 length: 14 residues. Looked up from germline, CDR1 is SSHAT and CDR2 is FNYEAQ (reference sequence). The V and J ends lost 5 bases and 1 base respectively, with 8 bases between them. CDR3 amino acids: CASSVEWNTGELFF. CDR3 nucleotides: TGTGCCAGCAGCGTAGAATGGAACACCGGGGAGCTGTTTTTT.

The CDR3 loop reads CASASETGVPNEQFF. CDR3 coding DNA: TGTGCCAGCGCATCCGAGACAGGGGTACCCAATGAGCAGTTCTTC. This chain uses TRBV2 with TRBJ2-1, with TRBD1 matching 8 bases. Germline V gives CDR1 SNHLY, CDR2 FYNNEI. The CDR3 totals 15 residues. V lost 8 bases, J lost 6 bases, and 12 bases stayed unmatched.

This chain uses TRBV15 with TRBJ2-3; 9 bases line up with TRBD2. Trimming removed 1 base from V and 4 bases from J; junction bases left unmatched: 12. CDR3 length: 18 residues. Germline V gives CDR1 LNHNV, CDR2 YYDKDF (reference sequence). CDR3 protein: CATSRVSYLLAGSDTQYF. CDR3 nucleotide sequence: TGTGCCACCAGCAGAGTTTCCTACCTCCTAGCGGGATCAGATACGCAGTATTTT.

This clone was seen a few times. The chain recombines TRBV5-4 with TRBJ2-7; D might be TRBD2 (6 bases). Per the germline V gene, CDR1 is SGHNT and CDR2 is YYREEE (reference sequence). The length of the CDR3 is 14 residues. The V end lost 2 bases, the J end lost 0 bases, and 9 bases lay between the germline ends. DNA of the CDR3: TGTGCCAGCAGCTTAGCGGGCCGCTCCTACGAGCAGTACTTC. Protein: CASSLAGRSYEQYF.

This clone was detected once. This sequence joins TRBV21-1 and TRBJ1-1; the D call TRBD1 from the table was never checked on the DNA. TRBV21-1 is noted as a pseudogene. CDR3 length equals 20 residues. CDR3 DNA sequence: TGTGCCAGCAGCGAGATCCCGGGACAGGGGATCACTTTGTTAGGCACTGAAGCTTTCTTT. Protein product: CASSEIPGQGITLLGTEAFF.

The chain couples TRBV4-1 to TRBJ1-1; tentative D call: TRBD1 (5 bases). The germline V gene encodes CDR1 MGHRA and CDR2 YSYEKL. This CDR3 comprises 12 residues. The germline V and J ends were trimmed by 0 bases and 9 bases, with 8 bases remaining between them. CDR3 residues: CASSQEGAQAFF. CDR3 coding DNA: TGCGCCAGCAGCCAAGAAGGGGCACAAGCTTTCTTT.

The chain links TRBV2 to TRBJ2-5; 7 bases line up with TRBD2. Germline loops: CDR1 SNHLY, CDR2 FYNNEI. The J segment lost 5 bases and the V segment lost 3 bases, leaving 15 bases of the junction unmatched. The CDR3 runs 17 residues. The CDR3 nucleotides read TGTGCCAGCAGTGACCTGGACCTTCTAGCGGTCAGGGAGACCCAGTACTTC. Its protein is CASSDLDLLAVRETQYF.